One sample yielded the 8 T cell receptor beta chains listed below, sequenced in a study of blood T cell repertoires in COVID-19. TCRdb's table, derived via immunoSEQ multiplex PCR, lists solely in-frame clones and lacks some. The sample carries roughly 200,000 clones, just over 85% recorded once. The material sequenced was PBMCs or T cells enriched from blood (not recorded which). The receptors originated from a woman in her 40s with acute COVID-19.

The rearrangement links TRBV7-2 to TRBJ2-1; the match to TRBD2 covers 7 bases. This CDR3 has 16 amino acids. From germline, CDR1 is SGHTA and CDR2 FQGNSA. Losses at the gene ends were 3 bases for V and 0 bases for J; bases not matched to a gene: 5. The CDR3 DNA follows: TGTGCCAGCAGCTTCAGCGGGACGGTCTCCTACAATGAGCAGTTCTTC. It translates to CASSFSGTVSYNEQFF.

This chain links TRBV7-3 with TRBJ2-1; the match to TRBD2 covers 9 bases. Per germline, CDR1 SGHTA and CDR2 FQGTGA. Germline trimming cut 5 bases from V and 7 bases from J; bases unmatched to any gene: 12. The CDR3 runs 16 residues. CDR3 residues: CASSRGTSTSGNEQFF. The CDR3 region has the DNA TGTGCCAGCAGCAGGGGGACTAGCACCTCTGGGAATGAGCAGTTCTTC.

The chain is built from TRBV7-2 and TRBJ2-2; TRBD2 matches 13 bases. J was trimmed by 14 bases and V by 4 bases; bases with no gene match: 7. The CDR3 loop spans 14 amino acids. Germline assignment: CDR1 SGHTA and CDR2 FQGNSA. The CDR3, as DNA: TGTGCCAGCAGCTCGATTTGGACTAGCGGGAGACTGTTTTTT. Protein: CASSSIWTSGRLFF.

In this sample, this clone turned up once. The chain is built from TRBV6-5 and TRBJ2-3; tentative D call: TRBD2 (6 bases). The CDR3 contains 14 residues. Trimming took off 6 bases at V and 2 bases at J, with 12 bases between the two ends. Germline CDR1 and CDR2: MNHEY and SVGAGI. The CDR3: CASSSGTYTDTQYF. CDR3 nucleotides: TGTGCCAGCAGCTCCGGGACTTACACAGATACGCAGTATTTT.

The chain joins TRBV12-5 to TRBJ2-1; TRBD2 is a possible D gene (5 bases). This CDR3 is built from 14 residues. The V end was cut by 7 bases, the J end by 0 bases, with 10 bases between. The germline V gene has CDR1 LGHNT and CDR2 FRNRAP. CDR3 sequence (DNA): TGTGCTAGTGTCCTCGGAGGCTCCTACAATGAGCAGTTCTTC. Protein sequence: CASVLGGSYNEQFF.

This rearrangement joins TRBV27 to TRBJ1-1; maybe TRBD1 (5 bases). CDR1 MNHEY and CDR2 SMNVEV come from the germline V gene (reference sequence). V was pared by 6 bases and J by 1 base, with 15 bases between. CDR3 size: 15 residues. CDR3 in DNA: TGTGCCAGCAGGGGACTAAACCGCCCGAACACTGAAGCTTTCTTT. It specifies CASRGLNRPNTEAFF.

The genes are TRBV7-3 and TRBJ2-3; 8 bases agree with TRBD2. With V trimmed by 0 bases and J by 5 bases, 10 bases remained unmatched. The CDR3 is 17 residues long. CDR1 is SGHTA and CDR2 is FQGTGA in the germline V gene. This CDR3 reads CASSLTGAGVGGDTQYF. The CDR3 bases are TGTGCCAGCAGCTTAACAGGAGCGGGAGTTGGGGGAGATACGCAGTATTTT.

The table lists this clone with a count of one. This chain joins TRBV28 and TRBJ2-2; weak D call: TRBD1 (5 bases). The CDR3 consists of 13 residues. V was trimmed by 6 bases and J by 6 bases, leaving 11 bases between them. Germline assignment: CDR1 MDHEN and CDR2 SYDVKM. DNA for the CDR3: TGTGCCAGCAGGACAGTATGGCCCGGGGAGCTGTTTTTT. Its protein is CASRTVWPGELFF.